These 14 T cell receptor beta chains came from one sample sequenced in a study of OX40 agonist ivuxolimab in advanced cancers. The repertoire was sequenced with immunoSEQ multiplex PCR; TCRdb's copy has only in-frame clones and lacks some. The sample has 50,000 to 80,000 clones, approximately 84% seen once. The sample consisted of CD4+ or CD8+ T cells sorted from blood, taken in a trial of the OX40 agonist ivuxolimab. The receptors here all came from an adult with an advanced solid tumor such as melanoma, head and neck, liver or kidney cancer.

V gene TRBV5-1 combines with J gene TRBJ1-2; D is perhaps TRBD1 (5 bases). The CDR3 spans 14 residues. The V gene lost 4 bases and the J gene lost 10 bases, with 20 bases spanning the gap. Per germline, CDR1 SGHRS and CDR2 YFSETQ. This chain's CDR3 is CASSLGTGQALYTF. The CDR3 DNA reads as TGCGCCAGCAGCCTTGGCACAGGACAAGCACTCTACACCTTC.

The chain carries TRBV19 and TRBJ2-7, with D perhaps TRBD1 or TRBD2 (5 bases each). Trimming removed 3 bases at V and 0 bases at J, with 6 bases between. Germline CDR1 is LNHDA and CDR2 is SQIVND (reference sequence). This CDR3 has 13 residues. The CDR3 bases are TGTGCCAGTAGTATCGGGACCTCCTACGAGCAGTACTTC. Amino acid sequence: CASSIGTSYEQYF.

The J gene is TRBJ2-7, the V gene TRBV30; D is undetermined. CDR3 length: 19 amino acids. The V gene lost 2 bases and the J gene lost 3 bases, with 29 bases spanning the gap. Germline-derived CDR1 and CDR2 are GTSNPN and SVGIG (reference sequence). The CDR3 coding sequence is TGTGCCTGGAGTTTCCAGCCCCTCGACCCAGAGAGCACGAGCTACGAGCAGTACTTC. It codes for CAWSFQPLDPESTSYEQYF.

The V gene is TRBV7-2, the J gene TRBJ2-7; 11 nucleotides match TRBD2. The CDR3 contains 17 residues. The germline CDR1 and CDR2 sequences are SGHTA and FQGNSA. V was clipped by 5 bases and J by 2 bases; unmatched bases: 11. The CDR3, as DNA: TGTGCCAGCAGCCCTTTAGGCGGGACTAGCGGAACCTACGAGCAGTACTTC. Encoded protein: CASSPLGGTSGTYEQYF. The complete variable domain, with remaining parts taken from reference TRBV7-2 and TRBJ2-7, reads GAGVSQSPSNKVTEKGKDVELRCDPISGHTALYWYRQSLGQGLEFLIYFQGNSAPDKSGLPSDRFSAERTGGSVSTLTIQRTQQEDSAVYLCASSPLGGTSGTYEQYFGPGTRLTVT.

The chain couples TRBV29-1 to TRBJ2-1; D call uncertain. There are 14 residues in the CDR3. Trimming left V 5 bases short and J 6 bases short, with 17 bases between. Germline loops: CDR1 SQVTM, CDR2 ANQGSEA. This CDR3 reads CSVLPGPKGNEQFF. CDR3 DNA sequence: TGCAGCGTTCTTCCCGGGCCTAAAGGCAATGAGCAGTTCTTC.

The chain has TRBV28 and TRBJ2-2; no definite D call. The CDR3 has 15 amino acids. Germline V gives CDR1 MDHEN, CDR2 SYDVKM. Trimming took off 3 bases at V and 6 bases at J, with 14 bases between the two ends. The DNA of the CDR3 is TGTGCCAGCAGTTTTAACAGACCTAGGGCCGGGGAGCTGTTTTTT. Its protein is CASSFNRPRAGELFF.

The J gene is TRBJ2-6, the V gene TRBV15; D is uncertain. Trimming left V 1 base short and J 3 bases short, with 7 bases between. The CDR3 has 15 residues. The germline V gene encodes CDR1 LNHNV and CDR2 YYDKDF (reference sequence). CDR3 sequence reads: CATSRGALGANVLTF. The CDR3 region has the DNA TGTGCCACCAGCAGAGGGGCTCTTGGGGCCAACGTCCTGACTTTC.

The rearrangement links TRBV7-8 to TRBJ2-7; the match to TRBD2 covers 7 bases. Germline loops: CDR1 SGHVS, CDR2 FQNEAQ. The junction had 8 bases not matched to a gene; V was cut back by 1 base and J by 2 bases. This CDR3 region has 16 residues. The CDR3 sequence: CASSLGTRTGAYEQYF. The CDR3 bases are TGTGCCAGCAGCTTAGGGACTAGAACCGGCGCCTACGAGCAGTACTTC. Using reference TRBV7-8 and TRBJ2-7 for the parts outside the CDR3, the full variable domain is GAGVSQSPRYKVAKRGQDVALRCDPISGHVSLFWYQQALGQGPEFLTYFQNEAQLDKSGLPSDRFFAERPEGSVSTLKIQRTQQEDSAVYLCASSLGTRTGAYEQYFGPGTRLTVT.

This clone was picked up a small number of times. The DNA for the CDR3 is TGTGCCAGTAGTAACGACAGGGTTAATGAAAAACTGTTTTTT. The encoded protein is CASSNDRVNEKLFF. V usage is TRBV19 and J usage is TRBJ1-4, with 7 bases that match TRBD1. Germline trimming cut 4 bases from V and 4 bases from J; bases unmatched to any gene: 3. The length of the CDR3 is 14 residues. Germline CDR1 and CDR2: LNHDA and SQIVND (reference sequence).

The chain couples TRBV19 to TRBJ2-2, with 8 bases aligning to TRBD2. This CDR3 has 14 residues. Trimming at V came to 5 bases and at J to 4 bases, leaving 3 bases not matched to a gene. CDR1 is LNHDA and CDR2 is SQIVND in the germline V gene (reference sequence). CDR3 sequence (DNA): TGTGCCAGTAGTCGGGGGGGGACCACCGGGGAGCTGTTTTTT. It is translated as CASSRGGTTGELFF.

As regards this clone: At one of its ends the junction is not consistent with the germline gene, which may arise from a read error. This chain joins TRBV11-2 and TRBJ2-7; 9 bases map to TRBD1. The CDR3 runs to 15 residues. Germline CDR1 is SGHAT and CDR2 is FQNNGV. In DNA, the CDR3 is TGTGCCAGCAGCTTAGATTCAATGGGACAGGGCCGTTACCACTTC. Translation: CASSLDSMGQGRYHF.

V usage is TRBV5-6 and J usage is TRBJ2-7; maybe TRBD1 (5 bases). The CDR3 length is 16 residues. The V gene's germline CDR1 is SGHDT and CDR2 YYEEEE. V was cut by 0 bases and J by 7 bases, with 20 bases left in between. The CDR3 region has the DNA TGTGCCAGCAGCTTGGTTGGGTCAGGGTGGGGTCTAGAGCAGTACTTC. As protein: CASSLVGSGWGLEQYF. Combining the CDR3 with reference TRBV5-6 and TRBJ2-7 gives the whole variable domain DAGVTQSPTHLIKTRGQQVTLRCSPKSGHDTVSWYQQALGQGPQFIFQYYEEEERQRGNFPDRFSGHQFPNYSSELNVNALLLGDSALYLCASSLVGSGWGLEQYFGPGTRLTVT.

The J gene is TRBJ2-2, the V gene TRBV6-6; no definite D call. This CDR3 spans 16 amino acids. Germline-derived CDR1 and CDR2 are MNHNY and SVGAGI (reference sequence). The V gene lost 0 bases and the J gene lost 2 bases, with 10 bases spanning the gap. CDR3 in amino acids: CASSYSVGLNTGELFF. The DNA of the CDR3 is TGTGCCAGCAGTTACTCGGTGGGGTTAAACACCGGGGAGCTGTTTTTT.

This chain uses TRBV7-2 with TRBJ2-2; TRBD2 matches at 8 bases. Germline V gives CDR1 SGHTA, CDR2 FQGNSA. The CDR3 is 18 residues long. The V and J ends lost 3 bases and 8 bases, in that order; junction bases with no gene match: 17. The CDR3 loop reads CASSLKDARGAVSGELFF. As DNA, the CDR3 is TGTGCCAGCAGCTTGAAGGACGCGCGGGGGGCGGTTTCAGGGGAGCTGTTTTTT.